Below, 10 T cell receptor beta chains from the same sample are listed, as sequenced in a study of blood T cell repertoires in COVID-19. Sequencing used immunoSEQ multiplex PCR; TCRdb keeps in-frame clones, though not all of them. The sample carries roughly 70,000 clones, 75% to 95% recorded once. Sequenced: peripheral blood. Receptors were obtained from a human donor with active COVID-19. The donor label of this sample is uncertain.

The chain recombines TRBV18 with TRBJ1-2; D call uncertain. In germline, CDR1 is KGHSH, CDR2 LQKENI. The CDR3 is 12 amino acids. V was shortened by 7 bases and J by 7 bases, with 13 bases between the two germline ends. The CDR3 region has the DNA TGTGCCAGCTTCATGCGGTCCGGTGGCTACACCTTC. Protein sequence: CASFMRSGGYTF.

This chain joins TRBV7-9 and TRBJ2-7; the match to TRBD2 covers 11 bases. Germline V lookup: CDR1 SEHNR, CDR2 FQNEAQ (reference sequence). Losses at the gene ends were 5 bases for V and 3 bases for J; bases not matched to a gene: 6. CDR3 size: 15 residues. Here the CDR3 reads CASSPELAGDYEQYF. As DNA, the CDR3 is TGTGCCAGCAGCCCCGAACTAGCGGGAGACTACGAGCAGTACTTC.

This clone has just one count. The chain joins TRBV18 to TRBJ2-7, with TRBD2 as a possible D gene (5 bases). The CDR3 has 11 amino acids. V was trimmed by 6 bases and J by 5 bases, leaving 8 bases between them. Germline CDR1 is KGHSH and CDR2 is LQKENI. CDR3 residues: CASSEVNEQYF. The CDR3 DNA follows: TGTGCCAGCTCGGAGGTTAACGAGCAGTACTTC. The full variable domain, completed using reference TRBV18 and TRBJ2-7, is NAGVMQNPRHLVRRRGQEARLRCSPMKGHSHVYWYRQLPEEGLKFMVYLQKENIIDESGMPKERFSAEFPKEGPSILRIQQVVRGDSAAYFCASSEVNEQYFGPGTRLTVT.

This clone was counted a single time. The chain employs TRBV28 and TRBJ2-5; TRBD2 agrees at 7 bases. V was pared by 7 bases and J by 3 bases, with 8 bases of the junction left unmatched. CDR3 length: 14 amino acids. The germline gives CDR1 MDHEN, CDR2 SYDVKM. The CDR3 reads CASTLGGSKETQYF. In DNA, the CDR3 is TGTGCCAGCACCTTGGGGGGGAGCAAAGAGACCCAGTACTTC.

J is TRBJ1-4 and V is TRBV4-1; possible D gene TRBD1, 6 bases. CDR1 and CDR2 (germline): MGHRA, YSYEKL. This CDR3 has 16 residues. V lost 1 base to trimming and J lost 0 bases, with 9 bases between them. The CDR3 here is CASSQGDIATNEKLFF. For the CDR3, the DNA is TGCGCCAGCAGCCAAGGGGACATTGCAACTAATGAAAAACTGTTTTTT.

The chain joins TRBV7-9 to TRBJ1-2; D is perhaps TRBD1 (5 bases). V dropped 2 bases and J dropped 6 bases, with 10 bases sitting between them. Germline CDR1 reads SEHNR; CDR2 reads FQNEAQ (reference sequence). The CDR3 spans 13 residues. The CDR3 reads CASSLQGKDGYTF. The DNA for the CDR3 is TGTGCCAGCAGCTTACAGGGAAAGGATGGCTACACCTTC.

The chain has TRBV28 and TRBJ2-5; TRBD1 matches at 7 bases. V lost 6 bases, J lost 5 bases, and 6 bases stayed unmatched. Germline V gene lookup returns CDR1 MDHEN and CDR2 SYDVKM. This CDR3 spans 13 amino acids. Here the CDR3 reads CASSPQGQETQYF. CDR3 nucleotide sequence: TGTGCCAGCAGCCCACAGGGGCAGGAGACCCAGTACTTC.

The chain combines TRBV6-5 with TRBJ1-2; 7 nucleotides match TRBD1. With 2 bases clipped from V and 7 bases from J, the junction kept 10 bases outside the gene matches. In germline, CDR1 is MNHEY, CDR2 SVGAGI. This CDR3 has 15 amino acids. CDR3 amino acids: CASSYTTTGRSGYTF. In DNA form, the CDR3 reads TGTGCCAGCAGTTACACCACGACAGGGAGGTCTGGCTACACCTTC.

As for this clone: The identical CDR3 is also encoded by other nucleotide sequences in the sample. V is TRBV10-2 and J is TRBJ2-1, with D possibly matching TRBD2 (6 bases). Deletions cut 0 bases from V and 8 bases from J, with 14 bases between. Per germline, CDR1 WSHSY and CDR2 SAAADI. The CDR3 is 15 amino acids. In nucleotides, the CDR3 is TGCGCCAGCAGTGAGTCCGCAGAGTCGGGGGATGAGCAGTTCTTC. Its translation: CASSESAESGDEQFF.

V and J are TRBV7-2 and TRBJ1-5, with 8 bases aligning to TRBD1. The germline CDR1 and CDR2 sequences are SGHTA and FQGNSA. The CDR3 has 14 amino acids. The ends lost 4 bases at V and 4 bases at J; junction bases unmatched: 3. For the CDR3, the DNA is TGTGCCAGCAGCTCCGGACAGGGAAATCAGCCCCAGCATTTT. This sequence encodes CASSSGQGNQPQHF.